The next 4 T cell receptor beta chains were all read from a single sample in a study of blood T cells in healthy people across ages. Through a sample-barcoded 5' primer and a J-beta primer mix, a second PCR was run for 7 to 11 cycles. A single record per CDR3 protein comes from TCRdb applying MiXCR to the 5' RACE reads. Of fewer than 1,200,000 distinct CDR3 sequences listed, roughly a quarter are singletons. These data also formed part of another study, on T cells of mothers and their children.

Sequenced input: blood. Receptors originate from a girl aged 2 to 10 in good health.

This clonotype came up a few times. Germline is not matched at one junction end, which may reflect a read error. The CDR3 DNA reads TGTGCCAGCAGTTTGAGTGGAGGGCCCACTGAAGCTTCCTTT. Residues: CASSLSGGPTEASF. The chain uses TRBV6-5 and TRBJ1-1; D remains unclear. Germline V gene data show CDR1 as MNHEY and CDR2 as SVGAGI. The CDR3 sequence is 14 residues long.

The chain uses TRBV29-1 and TRBJ2-5, with D possibly being TRBD2 (5 bases). Germline V gene data show CDR1 as SQVTM and CDR2 as ANQGSEA. V lost 3 bases and J 11 bases, leaving 16 bases between the germline ends. CDR3 length: 12 amino acids. The CDR3 protein is CSVEEGPGKQYF. The CDR3 DNA reads as TGCAGCGTTGAGGAAGGTCCCGGGAAGCAGTACTTC.

The chain uses TRBV5-1 and TRBJ1-6; D call uncertain. V was shortened by 6 bases and J by 5 bases, with 12 bases between the two germline ends. The germline V gene has CDR1 SGHRS and CDR2 YFSETQ. The CDR3 length is 14 residues. The CDR3, as DNA: TGCGCCAGCAAGGTTGAACTGAATAATTCACCCCTCCACTTT. Its translation is CASKVELNNSPLHF. Using reference TRBV5-1 and TRBJ1-6 for the parts outside the CDR3, the full variable domain is KAGVTQTPRYLIKTRGQQVTLSCSPISGHRSVSWYQQTPGQGLQFLFEYFSETQRNKGNFPGRFSGRQFSNSRSEMNVSTLELGDSALYLCASKVELNNSPLHFGNGTRLTVT.

The V call is TRBV12-3 or TRBV12-4, the J call TRBJ2-5; 9 bases are shared with TRBD2. The CDR3 extends over 16 amino acids. Unmatched junction bases numbered 8, after V lost 3 bases and J lost 3 bases. CDR3 sequence (DNA): TGTGCCAGCAGTTTGGGTCGGCGGGGGGGCAAAGAGACCCAGTACTTC. It yields the protein CASSLGRRGGKETQYF.